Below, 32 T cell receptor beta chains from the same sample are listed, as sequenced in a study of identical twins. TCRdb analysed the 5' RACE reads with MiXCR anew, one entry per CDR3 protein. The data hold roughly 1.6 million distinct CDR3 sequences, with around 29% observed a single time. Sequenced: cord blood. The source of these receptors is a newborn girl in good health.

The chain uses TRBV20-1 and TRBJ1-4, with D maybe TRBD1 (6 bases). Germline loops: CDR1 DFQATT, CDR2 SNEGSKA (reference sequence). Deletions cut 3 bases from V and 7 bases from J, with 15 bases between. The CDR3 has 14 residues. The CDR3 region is CSASRWGLSEKLFF. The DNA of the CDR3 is TGCAGTGCTAGTCGGTGGGGGCTGAGTGAAAAACTGTTTTTT.

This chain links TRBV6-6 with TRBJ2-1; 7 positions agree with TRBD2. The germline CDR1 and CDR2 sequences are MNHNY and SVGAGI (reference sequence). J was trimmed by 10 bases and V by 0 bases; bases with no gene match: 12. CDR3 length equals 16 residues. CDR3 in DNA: TGTGCCAGCAGTTACTCGAATGACCAGCGGCGGGGGGAGCAGTTCTTC. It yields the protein CASSYSNDQRRGEQFF.

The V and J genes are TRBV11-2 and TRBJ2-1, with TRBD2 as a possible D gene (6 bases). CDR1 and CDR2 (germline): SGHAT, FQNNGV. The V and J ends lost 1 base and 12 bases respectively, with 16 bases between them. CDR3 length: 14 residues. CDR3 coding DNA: TGTGCCAGCAGCTTAGCAACCCGGGGGTCCGGGCAGTTCTTC. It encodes CASSLATRGSGQFF. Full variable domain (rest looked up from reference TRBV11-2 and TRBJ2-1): EAGVAQSPRYKIIEKRQSVAFWCNPISGHATLYWYQQILGQGPKLLIQFQNNGVVDDSQLPKDRFSAERLKGVDSTLKIQPAKLEDSAVYLCASSLATRGSGQFFGPGTRLTVL.

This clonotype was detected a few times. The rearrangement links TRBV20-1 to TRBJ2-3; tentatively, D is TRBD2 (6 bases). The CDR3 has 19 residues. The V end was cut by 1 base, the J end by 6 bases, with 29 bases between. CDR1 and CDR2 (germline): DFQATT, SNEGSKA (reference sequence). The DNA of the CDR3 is TGCAGTGCTAGAGGTCAATACGCATGGAGGCGGGACCCGTCTGATACGCAGTATTTT. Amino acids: CSARGQYAWRRDPSDTQYF.

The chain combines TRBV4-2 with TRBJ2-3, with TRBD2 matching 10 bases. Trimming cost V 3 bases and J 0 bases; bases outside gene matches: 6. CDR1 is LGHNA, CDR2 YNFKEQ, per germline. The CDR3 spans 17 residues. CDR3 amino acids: CASSHTSGESSTDTQYF. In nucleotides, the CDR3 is TGTGCCAGCAGCCACACTAGCGGGGAATCTAGCACAGATACGCAGTATTTT.

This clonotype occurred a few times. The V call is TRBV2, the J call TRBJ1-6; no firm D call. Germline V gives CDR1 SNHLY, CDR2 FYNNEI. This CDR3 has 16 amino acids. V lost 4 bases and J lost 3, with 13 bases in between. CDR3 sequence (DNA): TGTGCCAGCAGTGGTGCCAGCCGCCTCTATAATTCACCCCTCCACTTT. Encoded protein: CASSGASRLYNSPLHF.

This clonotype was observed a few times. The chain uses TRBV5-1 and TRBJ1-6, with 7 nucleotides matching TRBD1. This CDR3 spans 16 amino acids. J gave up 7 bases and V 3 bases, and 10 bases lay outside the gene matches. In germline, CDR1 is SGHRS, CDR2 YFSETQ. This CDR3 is CASSSTRQGLNSPLHF. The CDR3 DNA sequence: TGCGCCAGCAGCTCCACTAGACAGGGCCTAAATTCACCCCTCCACTTT.

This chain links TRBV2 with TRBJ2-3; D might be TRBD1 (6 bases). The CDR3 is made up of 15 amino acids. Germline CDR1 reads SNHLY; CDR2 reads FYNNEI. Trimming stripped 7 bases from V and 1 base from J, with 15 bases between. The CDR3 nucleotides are TGTGCCAGCACATCCAGGGGTTCGGGCACAGATACGCAGTATTTT. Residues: CASTSRGSGTDTQYF. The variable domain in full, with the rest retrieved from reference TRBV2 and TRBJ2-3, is EPEVTQTPSHQVTQMGQEVILRCVPISNHLYFYWYRQILGQKVEFLVSFYNNEISEKSEIFDDQFSVERPDGSNFTLKIRSTKLEDSAMYFCASTSRGSGTDTQYFGPGTRLTVL.

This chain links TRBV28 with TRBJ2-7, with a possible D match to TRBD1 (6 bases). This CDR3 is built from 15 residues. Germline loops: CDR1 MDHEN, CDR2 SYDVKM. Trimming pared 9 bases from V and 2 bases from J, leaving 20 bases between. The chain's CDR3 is CASSLAGDSTYEQYF. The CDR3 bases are TGTGCCAGTTCTCTAGCAGGGGATTCCACCTACGAGCAGTACTTC.

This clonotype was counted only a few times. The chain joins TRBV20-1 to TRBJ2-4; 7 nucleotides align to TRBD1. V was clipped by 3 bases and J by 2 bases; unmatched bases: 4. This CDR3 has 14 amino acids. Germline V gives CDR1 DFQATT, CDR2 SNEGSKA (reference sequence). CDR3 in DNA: TGCAGTGCTAGTATACAGGGGACCAAAAACATTCAGTACTTC. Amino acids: CSASIQGTKNIQYF.

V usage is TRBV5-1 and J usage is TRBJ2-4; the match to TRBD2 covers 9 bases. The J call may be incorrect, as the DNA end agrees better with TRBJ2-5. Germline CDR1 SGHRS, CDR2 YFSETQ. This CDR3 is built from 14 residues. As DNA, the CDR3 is TGCGCCAGCCATGCGGGGGGGCCGAAAGAGACCCAGTACTTC. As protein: CASHAGGPKETQYF.

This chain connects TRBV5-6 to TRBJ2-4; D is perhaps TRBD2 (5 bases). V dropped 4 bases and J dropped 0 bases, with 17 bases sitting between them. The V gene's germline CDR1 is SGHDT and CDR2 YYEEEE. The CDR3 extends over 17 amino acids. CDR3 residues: CASSTGGPGIAKNIQYF. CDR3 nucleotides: TGTGCCAGCAGCACTGGCGGGCCGGGGATAGCCAAAAACATTCAGTACTTC. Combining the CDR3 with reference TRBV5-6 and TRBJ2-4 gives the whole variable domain DAGVTQSPTHLIKTRGQQVTLRCSPKSGHDTVSWYQQALGQGPQFIFQYYEEEERQRGNFPDRFSGHQFPNYSSELNVNALLLGDSALYLCASSTGGPGIAKNIQYFGAGTRLSVL.

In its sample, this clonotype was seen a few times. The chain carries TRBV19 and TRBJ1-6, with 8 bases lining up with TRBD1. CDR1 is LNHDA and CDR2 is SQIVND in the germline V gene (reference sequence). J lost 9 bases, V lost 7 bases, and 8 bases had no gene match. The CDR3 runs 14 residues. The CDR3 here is CASTRGLRASPLHF. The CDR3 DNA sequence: TGTGCCAGTACCAGGGGGCTTAGAGCTTCACCCCTCCACTTT.

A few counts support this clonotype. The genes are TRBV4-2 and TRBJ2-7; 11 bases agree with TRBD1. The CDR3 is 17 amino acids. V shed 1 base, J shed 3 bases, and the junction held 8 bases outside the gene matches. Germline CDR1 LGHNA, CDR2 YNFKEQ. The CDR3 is CASSQAIGTGGLYEQYF. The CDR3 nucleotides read TGTGCCAGCAGCCAAGCAATCGGGACAGGGGGACTCTACGAGCAGTACTTC.

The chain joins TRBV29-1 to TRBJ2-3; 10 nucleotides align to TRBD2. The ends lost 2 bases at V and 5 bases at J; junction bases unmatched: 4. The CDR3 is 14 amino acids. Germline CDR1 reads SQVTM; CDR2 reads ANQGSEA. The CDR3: CSVEKRGGVDTQYF. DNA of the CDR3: TGCAGCGTTGAAAAGCGGGGGGGCGTAGATACGCAGTATTTT.

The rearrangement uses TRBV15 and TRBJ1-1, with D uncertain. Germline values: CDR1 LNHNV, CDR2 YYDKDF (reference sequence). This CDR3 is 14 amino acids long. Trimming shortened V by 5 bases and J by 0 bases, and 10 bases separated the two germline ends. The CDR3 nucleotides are TGTGCCACCAGCTCTCAGGCAATGAACACTGAAGCTTTCTTT. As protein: CATSSQAMNTEAFF.

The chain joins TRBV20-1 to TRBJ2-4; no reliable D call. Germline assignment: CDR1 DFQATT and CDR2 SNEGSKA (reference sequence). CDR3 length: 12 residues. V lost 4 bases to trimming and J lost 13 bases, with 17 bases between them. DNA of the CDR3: TGCAGTGCTAAGAGACAAGCGCTCGTGCAGTACTTC. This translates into CSAKRQALVQYF.

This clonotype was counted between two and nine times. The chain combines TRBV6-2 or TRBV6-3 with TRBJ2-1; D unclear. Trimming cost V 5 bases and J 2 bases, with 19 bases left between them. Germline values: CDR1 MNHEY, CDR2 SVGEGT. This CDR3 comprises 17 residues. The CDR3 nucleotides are TGTGCCAGCAGTCCCCGCCCCATCGAGACCCCCTACAATGAGCAGTTCTTC. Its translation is CASSPRPIETPYNEQFF.

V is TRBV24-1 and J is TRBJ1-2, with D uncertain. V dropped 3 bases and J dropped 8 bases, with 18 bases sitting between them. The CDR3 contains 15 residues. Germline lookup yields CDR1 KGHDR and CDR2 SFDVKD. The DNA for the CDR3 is TGTGCCACCAGTGATCCTCGGGGTCGAAGAGGAGGCTACACCTTC. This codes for CATSDPRGRRGGYTF.

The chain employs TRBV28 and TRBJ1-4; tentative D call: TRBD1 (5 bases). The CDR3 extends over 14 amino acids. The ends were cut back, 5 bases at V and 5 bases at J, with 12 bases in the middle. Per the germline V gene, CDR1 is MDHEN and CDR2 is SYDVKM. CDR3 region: CASSMGPRNEKLFF. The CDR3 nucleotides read TGTGCCAGCAGTATGGGACCTAGGAATGAAAAACTGTTTTTT.

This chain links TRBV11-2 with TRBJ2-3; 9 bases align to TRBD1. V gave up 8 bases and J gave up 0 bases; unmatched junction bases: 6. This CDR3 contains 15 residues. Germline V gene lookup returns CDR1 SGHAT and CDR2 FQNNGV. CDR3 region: CASGAGTGSTDTQYF. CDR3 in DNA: TGTGCCAGCGGGGCCGGGACAGGGAGCACAGATACGCAGTATTTT.

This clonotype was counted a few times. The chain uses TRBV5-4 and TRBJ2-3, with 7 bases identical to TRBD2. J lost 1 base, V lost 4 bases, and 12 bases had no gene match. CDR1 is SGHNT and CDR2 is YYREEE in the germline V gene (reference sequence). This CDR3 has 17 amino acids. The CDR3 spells CASSPVAGVVGTDTQYF. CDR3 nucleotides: TGTGCCAGCAGCCCTGTGGCGGGGGTGGTTGGCACAGATACGCAGTATTTT.

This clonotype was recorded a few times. The CDR3 bases are TGTGCCAGCAGTTCAGGGGGCTGGAACACTGAAGCTTTCTTT. The encoded protein is CASSSGGWNTEAFF. V gene TRBV7-9 combines with J gene TRBJ1-1, with 8 bases that match TRBD1. Germline trimming cut 6 bases from V and 1 base from J; bases unmatched to any gene: 4. Germline V gene sequence: CDR1 SEHNR, CDR2 FQNEAQ (reference sequence). This CDR3 has 14 amino acids. The variable domain in full, with the rest retrieved from reference TRBV7-9 and TRBJ1-1, is DTGVSQNPRHKITKRGQNVTFRCDPISEHNRLYWYRQTLGQGPEFLTYFQNEAQLEKSRLLSDRFSAERPKGSFSTLEIQRTEQGDSAMYLCASSSGGWNTEAFFGQGTRLTVV.

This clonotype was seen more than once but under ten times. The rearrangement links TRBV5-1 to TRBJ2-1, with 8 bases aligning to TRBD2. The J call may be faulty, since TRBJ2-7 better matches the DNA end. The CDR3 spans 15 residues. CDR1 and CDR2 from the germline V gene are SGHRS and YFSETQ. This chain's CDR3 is CASSLPGLGEDEQYF. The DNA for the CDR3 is TGCGCCAGCAGCCTGCCGGGACTAGGGGAGGACGAGCAGTACTTC.

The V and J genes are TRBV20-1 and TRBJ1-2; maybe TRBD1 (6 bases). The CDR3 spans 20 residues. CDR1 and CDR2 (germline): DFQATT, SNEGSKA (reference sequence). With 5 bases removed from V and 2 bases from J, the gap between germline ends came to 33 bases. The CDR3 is CSASNPPLGGVSLYNYGYTF. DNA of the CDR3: TGCAGTGCTTCCAACCCTCCCCTAGGGGGAGTGTCCCTTTACAACTATGGCTACACCTTC.

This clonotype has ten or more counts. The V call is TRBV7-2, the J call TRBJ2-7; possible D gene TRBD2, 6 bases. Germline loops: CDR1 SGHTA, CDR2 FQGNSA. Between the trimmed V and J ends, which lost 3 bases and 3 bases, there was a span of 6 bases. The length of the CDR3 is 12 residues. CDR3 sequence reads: CASSLTSYEQYF. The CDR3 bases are TGTGCCAGCAGCTTGACTAGCTACGAGCAGTACTTC.

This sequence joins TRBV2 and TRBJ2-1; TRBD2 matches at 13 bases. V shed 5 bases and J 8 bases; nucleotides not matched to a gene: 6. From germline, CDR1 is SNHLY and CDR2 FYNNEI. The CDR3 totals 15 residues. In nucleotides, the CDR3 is TGTGCCAGCAGTAAGACTAGCGGGAGGTCCGATGAGCAGTTCTTC. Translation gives CASSKTSGRSDEQFF. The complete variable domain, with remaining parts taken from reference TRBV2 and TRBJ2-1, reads EPEVTQTPSHQVTQMGQEVILRCVPISNHLYFYWYRQILGQKVEFLVSFYNNEISEKSEIFDDQFSVERPDGSNFTLKIRSTKLEDSAMYFCASSKTSGRSDEQFFGPGTRLTVL.

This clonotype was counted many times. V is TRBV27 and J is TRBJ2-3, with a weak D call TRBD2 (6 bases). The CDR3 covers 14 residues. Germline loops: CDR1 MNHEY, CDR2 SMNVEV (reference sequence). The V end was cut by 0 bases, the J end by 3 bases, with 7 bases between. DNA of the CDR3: TGTGCCAGCAGTTTATCGGCGGGGACAGATACGCAGTATTTT. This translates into CASSLSAGTDTQYF.

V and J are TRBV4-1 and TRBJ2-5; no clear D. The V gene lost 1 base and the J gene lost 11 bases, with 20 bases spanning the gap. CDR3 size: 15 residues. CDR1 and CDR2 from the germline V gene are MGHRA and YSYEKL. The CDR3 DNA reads TGCGCCAGCAGCCAAGGTAGGACCGATCTAAATGAGCAGTACTTC. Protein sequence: CASSQGRTDLNEQYF.

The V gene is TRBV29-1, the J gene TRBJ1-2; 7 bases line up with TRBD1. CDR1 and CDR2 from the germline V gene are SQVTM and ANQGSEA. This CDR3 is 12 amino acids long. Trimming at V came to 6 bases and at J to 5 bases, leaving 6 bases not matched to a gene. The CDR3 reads CSVETGSYGYTF. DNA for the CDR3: TGCAGCGTCGAGACAGGGAGTTATGGCTACACCTTC.

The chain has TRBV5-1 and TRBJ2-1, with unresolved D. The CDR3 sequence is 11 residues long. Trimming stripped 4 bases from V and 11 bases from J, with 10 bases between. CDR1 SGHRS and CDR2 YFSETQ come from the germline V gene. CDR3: CASSIFIKQFF. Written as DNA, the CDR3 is TGCGCCAGCAGCATCTTTATTAAGCAGTTCTTC.

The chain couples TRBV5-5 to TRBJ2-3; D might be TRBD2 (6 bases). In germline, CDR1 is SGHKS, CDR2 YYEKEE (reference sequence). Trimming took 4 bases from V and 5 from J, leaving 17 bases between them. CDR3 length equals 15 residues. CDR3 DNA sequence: TGTGCCAGCAGCCTGCCGGCGAGGGAGGTAGATACGCAGTATTTT. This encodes CASSLPAREVDTQYF.